One sample yielded the 22 T cell receptor beta chains listed below, sequenced in a study of shared clonotypes between healthy human individuals. Sequenced by immunoSEQ multiplex PCR; TCRdb stores in-frame clones only, minus some. This sample has about 870,000 clones, with almost 95% found just once. Naive CD8 cells were CD45RO-negative, positively selected for CCR7, excluding terminally differentiated effector memory CD45RA+ cells. The sequenced sample consisted of naive CD8+ T cells sorted from blood. Receptor source: a man aged 25 to 40 in good health.

V usage is TRBV11-2 and J usage is TRBJ2-1, with D perhaps being TRBD1 or TRBD2 (5 bases each). The CDR3 is made up of 16 amino acids. Trimming removed 5 bases from V and 1 base from J, with 15 bases in between. CDR1 is SGHAT, CDR2 FQNNGV, per germline. The chain's CDR3 is CASSRDRGRSYNEQFF. CDR3 coding DNA: TGTGCCAGCAGCCGGGACCGTGGAAGGTCCTACAATGAGCAGTTCTTC.

This chain connects TRBV4-1 to TRBJ2-1; 8 nucleotides match TRBD2. The junction had 2 bases not matched to a gene; V was cut back by 4 bases and J by 6 bases. Germline V gives CDR1 MGHRA, CDR2 YSYEKL. The length of the CDR3 is 13 residues. CDR3 region: CASSPGTSNEQFF. In DNA form, the CDR3 reads TGCGCCAGCAGCCCTGGGACTAGCAATGAGCAGTTCTTC.

As to this clone: At one of its ends the junction is not consistent with the germline gene, which may arise from a read error. J is TRBJ2-1 and V is TRBV19; 8 nucleotides line up with TRBD1. CDR1 LNHDA and CDR2 SQIVND come from the germline V gene (reference sequence). This CDR3 is 15 amino acids long. The CDR3 protein is CASSVDRGGFNEQFF. For the CDR3, the DNA is TGTGCCAGTAGTGTAGACAGGGGAGGATTCAATGAGCAGTTCTTC.

This clone was seen a single time. The CDR3 DNA is TGTGCCAGCAGTTTATCAAGCGGGAGCTTGACTAATGAAAAACTGTTTTTT. Its protein is CASSLSSGSLTNEKLFF. The chain employs TRBV27 and TRBJ1-4; D unclear. CDR1 is MNHEY and CDR2 is SMNVEV in the germline V gene (reference sequence). The CDR3 runs 17 residues. Trimming removed 0 bases at V and 2 bases at J, with 13 bases between.

The chain is built from TRBV5-1 and TRBJ2-7; D is ambiguous. Germline loops: CDR1 SGHRS, CDR2 YFSETQ. V was clipped by 4 bases and J by 2 bases, with 13 bases between them. The CDR3 is made up of 14 amino acids. The CDR3 DNA is TGCGCCAGCAGCGAGAGAAACCCAACCTACGAGCAGTACTTC. Translating it yields CASSERNPTYEQYF.

The rearrangement uses TRBV19 and TRBJ1-1; 7 nucleotides line up with TRBD1. V was pared by 1 base and J by 7 bases, with 6 bases of the junction left unmatched. Germline loops: CDR1 LNHDA, CDR2 SQIVND (reference sequence). The CDR3 has 14 residues. In DNA, the CDR3 is TGTGCCAGTAGTATAGTGGGAGCAGGGGGTGAAGCTTTCTTT. Protein: CASSIVGAGGEAFF.

The genes are TRBV7-9 and TRBJ2-1; 10 bases are a match to TRBD2. The CDR3 runs to 16 residues. The ends lost 7 bases at V and 9 bases at J; junction bases unmatched: 15. Germline V gives CDR1 SEHNR, CDR2 FQNEAQ (reference sequence). DNA of the CDR3: TGTGCCAGCACCCCAACCGGGCTAGCGGGAGACACTGAGCAGTTCTTC. Translating gives CASTPTGLAGDTEQFF.

This chain uses TRBV2 with TRBJ1-1, with D perhaps matching TRBD1 (5 bases). This CDR3 has 14 residues. CDR1 and CDR2 from the germline V gene are SNHLY and FYNNEI. Deletions cut 6 bases from V and 1 base from J, with 12 bases between. The CDR3 loop is CASRARGTNTEAFF. The CDR3, as DNA: TGTGCCAGCAGGGCGCGGGGGACGAACACTGAAGCTTTCTTT. The full variable domain, completed using reference TRBV2 and TRBJ1-1, is EPEVTQTPSHQVTQMGQEVILRCVPISNHLYFYWYRQILGQKVEFLVSFYNNEISEKSEIFDDQFSVERPDGSNFTLKIRSTKLEDSAMYFCASRARGTNTEAFFGQGTRLTVV.

The chain has TRBV2 and TRBJ2-6; the D is unclear. There are 17 residues in the CDR3. V was pared by 4 bases and J by 0 bases, with 13 bases between. The germline V gene has CDR1 SNHLY and CDR2 FYNNEI. The DNA for the CDR3 is TGTGCCAGCAGTGCCCGTAGGCCTGGCTCTGGGGCCAACGTCCTGACTTTC. Protein product: CASSARRPGSGANVLTF. Using reference TRBV2 and TRBJ2-6 for the parts outside the CDR3, the full variable domain is EPEVTQTPSHQVTQMGQEVILRCVPISNHLYFYWYRQILGQKVEFLVSFYNNEISEKSEIFDDQFSVERPDGSNFTLKIRSTKLEDSAMYFCASSARRPGSGANVLTFGAGSRLTVL.

The rearrangement links TRBV11-3 to TRBJ2-7; tentative D call: TRBD2 (5 bases). Trimming stripped 9 bases from V and 4 bases from J, with 16 bases between. CDR1 is SGHNT, CDR2 YENEEA, per germline. CDR3 length: 13 residues. CDR3 bases: TGTGCCAGTTCGGACCAGCGGAAATACGAGCAGTACTTC. Protein: CASSDQRKYEQYF.

CDR3 residues: CSVTLATSGNTIYF. CDR3 in DNA: TGCAGCGTTACGCTAGCAACCTCTGGAAACACCATATATTTT. The rearrangement links TRBV29-1 to TRBJ1-3; the D is unclear. V was trimmed by 5 bases and J by 0 bases, leaving 11 bases between them. Germline assignment: CDR1 SQVTM and CDR2 ANQGSEA. This CDR3 is built from 14 residues.

The genes are TRBV5-4 and TRBJ2-7; D is unclear. The CDR3 has 14 residues. V lost 6 bases to trimming and J lost 2 bases, with 15 bases between them. Germline lookup yields CDR1 SGHNT and CDR2 YYREEE (reference sequence). The CDR3 coding sequence is TGTGCCAGCACCTCCGACCCGGGCCCCTACGAGCAGTACTTC. It specifies CASTSDPGPYEQYF.

Written as DNA, the CDR3 is TGTGCCAGCAGCTTTAACTGGGTTGAGCAGGGGGCCCACGAGCAGTACTTC. Amino acid sequence: CASSFNWVEQGAHEQYF. V is TRBV5-5 and J is TRBJ2-7; the match to TRBD1 covers 8 bases. This CDR3 has 17 amino acids. From germline, CDR1 is SGHKS and CDR2 YYEKEE (reference sequence). J gave up 5 bases and V 2 bases, and 15 bases lay outside the gene matches.

The rearrangement joins TRBV28 to TRBJ2-5, with D possibly matching TRBD2 (5 bases). The ends were cut back, 1 base at V and 5 bases at J, with 11 bases in the middle. Looked up from germline, CDR1 is MDHEN and CDR2 is SYDVKM. CDR3 length: 14 amino acids. The CDR3, as DNA: TGTGCCAGCAGTTTATTAGAGGGCATCGAGACCCAGTACTTC. This sequence encodes CASSLLEGIETQYF.

Concerning this clone itself: Different DNA sequences within this sample yield the same CDR3. The rearrangement uses TRBV27 and TRBJ2-7; D possibly uses TRBD1 or TRBD2 (6 bases each). The germline V gene encodes CDR1 MNHEY and CDR2 SMNVEV (reference sequence). The length of the CDR3 is 14 residues. V was trimmed by 3 bases and J by 4 bases, leaving 13 bases between them. CDR3 sequence: CASSFGRGGYEQYF. The DNA for the CDR3 is TGTGCCAGCAGTTTTGGGCGAGGGGGGTACGAGCAGTACTTC.

This chain uses TRBV2 with TRBJ2-3; D is perhaps TRBD1 (5 bases). V gave up 7 bases and J gave up 2 bases, with 16 bases separating them. The CDR3 is made up of 15 amino acids. CDR1 and CDR2 (germline): SNHLY, FYNNEI. The CDR3 loop reads CASMYWGSPTDTQYF. The CDR3 DNA sequence: TGTGCCAGCATGTATTGGGGCAGCCCCACAGATACGCAGTATTTT.

The CDR3 DNA reads TGTGCCAGCAGTCGCTCGGGACTGAGCTCTGGAAACACCATATATTTT. Protein: CASSRSGLSSGNTIYF. V is TRBV7-9 and J is TRBJ1-3; the D gene is possibly TRBD1 (5 bases). CDR3 length: 16 residues. In germline, CDR1 is SEHNR, CDR2 FQNEAQ (reference sequence). V lost 6 bases and J 0 bases, leaving 15 bases between the germline ends.

The J gene is TRBJ2-2, the V gene TRBV10-3, with D perhaps matching TRBD1 or TRBD2 (5 bases each). The CDR3 runs 16 residues. Germline V gene lookup returns CDR1 ENHRY and CDR2 SYGVKD. V shed 9 bases and J shed 2 bases, with 19 bases lying between them. Written as DNA, the CDR3 is TGTGCCATAACCCCTTATTGGGGGTCAAACACCGGGGAGCTGTTTTTT. Protein sequence: CAITPYWGSNTGELFF.

The sample holds a few counts of this clone. The identical CDR3 is also encoded by other nucleotide sequences in the sample. The V call is TRBV6-5, the J call TRBJ1-2, with D hard to call. Between the trimmed V and J ends, which lost 2 bases and 2 bases, there was a span of 6 bases. The CDR3 runs 13 residues. Germline CDR1 reads MNHEY; CDR2 reads SVGAGI. The CDR3 spells CASSYGANYGYTF. The CDR3 DNA reads as TGTGCCAGCAGTTACGGCGCAAACTATGGCTACACCTTC.

This chain links TRBV5-5 with TRBJ2-7, with D unclear. This CDR3 is built from 13 residues. CDR1 SGHKS and CDR2 YYEKEE come from the germline V gene (reference sequence). Between the trimmed V and J ends, which lost 3 bases and 3 bases, there was a span of 10 bases. The CDR3 spells CASSSETFYEQYF. CDR3 nucleotide sequence: TGTGCCAGCAGCTCCGAGACTTTCTACGAGCAGTACTTC.

This chain links TRBV25-1 with TRBJ2-3; 7 nucleotides align to TRBD2. This CDR3 comprises 13 residues. Germline V CDR1 and CDR2: MGHDK, SYGVNS. J lost 6 bases, V lost 2 bases, and 2 bases had no gene match. The CDR3 here is CASSERAGDTQYF. CDR3 coding DNA: TGTGCCAGCAGTGAACGAGCGGGGGATACGCAGTATTTT.

This chain uses TRBV11-2 with TRBJ1-2; the D is unclear. Trimming took 1 base from V and 6 from J, leaving 9 bases between them. The CDR3 sequence is 13 residues long. In germline, CDR1 is SGHAT, CDR2 FQNNGV. CDR3 protein: CASSLVSDHGYTF. DNA for the CDR3: TGTGCCAGCAGCTTAGTTTCAGATCATGGCTACACCTTC.